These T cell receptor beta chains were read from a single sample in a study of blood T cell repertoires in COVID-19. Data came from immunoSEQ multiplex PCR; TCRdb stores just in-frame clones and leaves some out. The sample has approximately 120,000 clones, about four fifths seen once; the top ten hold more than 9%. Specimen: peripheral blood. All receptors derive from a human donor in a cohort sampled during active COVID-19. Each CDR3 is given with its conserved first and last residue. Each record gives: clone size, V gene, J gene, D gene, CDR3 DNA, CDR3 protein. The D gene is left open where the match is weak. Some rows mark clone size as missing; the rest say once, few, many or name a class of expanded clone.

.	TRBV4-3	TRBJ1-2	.	TGCGCCAGCAGCCCAACCGGGAGCACCTATGGCTACACCTTC	CASSPTGSTYGYTF
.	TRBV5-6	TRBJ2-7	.	TGTGCCAGCAGCTTGGTCGGGGGTAACGACGAGCAGTACTTC	CASSLVGGNDEQYF
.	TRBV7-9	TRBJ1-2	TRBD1	TGTGCCAGCAGCGCCCAGGGGGAATGGAATGGCTACACCTTC	CASSAQGEWNGYTF
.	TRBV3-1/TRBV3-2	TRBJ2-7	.	TGTGCCAGCAGCCCAAACCCCAGGTCCCAGTACTTC	CASSPNPRSQYF
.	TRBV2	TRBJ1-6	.	TGTGCCACCCCAAGGACAGTAGACGACCTTAATTCACCCCTCCACTTT	CATPRTVDDLNSPLHF
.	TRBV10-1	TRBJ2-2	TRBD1	TGCGCCAGCAGTGAACTGGACAGGGACGGAAACACCGGGGAGCTGTTTTTT	CASSELDRDGNTGELFF
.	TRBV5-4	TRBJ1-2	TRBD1	TGTGCCAGCAGCTCCCCTACGACAGGGACCTATGGCTACACCTTC	CASSSPTTGTYGYTF
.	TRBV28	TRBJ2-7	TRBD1	TGTGCCAGCAGTACATCGACAGGGGCAAACAACGAGCAGTACTTC	CASSTSTGANNEQYF
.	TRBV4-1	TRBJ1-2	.	TGCGCCAGCAGCCAAGTCCCACGCGATAACTATGGCTACACCTTC	CASSQVPRDNYGYTF
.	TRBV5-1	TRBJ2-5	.	TGCGCCAGCAGCCGGGCGCGGGGCCAGTACCAAGAGACCCAGTACTTC	CASSRARGQYQETQYF
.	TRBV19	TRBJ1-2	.	TGTGCCAGTAGTATAGGCAAACAGTCTAACTATGGCTACACCTTC	CASSIGKQSNYGYTF
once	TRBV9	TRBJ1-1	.	TGTGCCAGCAGCGCTAGACAGTTCTCTGAAGCTTTCTTT	CASSARQFSEAFF
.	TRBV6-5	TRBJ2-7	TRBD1	TGTGCCAGCTTTGCCGGGACAGGGACAGGCGAGCAGTACTTC	CASFAGTGTGEQYF
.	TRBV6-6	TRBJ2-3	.	TGTGCCAGCAGTTACCTCGGGACTCATACGCAGTATTTT	CASSYLGTHTQYF
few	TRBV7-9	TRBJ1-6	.	TGTGCCAGCAGCCTGGGGCCGAGAAATTCACCCCTCCACTTT	CASSLGPRNSPLHF
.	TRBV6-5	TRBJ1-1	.	TGTGCCAGCAGTTCGACCACTATGAACACTGAAGCTTTCTTT	CASSSTTMNTEAFF
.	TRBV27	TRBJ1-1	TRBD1	TGTGCCAGCAGTTCAGACAGGGGGAACACTGAAGCTTTCTTT	CASSSDRGNTEAFF